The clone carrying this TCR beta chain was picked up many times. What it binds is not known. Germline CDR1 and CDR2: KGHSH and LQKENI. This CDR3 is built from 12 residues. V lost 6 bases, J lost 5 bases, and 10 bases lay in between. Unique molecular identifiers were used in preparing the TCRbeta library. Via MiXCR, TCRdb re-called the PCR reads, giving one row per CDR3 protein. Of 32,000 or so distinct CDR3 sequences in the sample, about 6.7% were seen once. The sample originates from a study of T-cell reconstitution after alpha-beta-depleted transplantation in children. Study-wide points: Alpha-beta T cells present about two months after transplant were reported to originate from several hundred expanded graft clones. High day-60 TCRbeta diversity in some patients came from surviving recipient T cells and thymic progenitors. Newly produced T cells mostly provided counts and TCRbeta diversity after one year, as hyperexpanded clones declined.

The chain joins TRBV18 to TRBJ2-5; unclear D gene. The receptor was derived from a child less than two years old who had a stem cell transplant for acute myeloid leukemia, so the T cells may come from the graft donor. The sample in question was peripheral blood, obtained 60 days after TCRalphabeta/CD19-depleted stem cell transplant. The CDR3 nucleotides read TGTGCCAGCTCTCCCCCGAGGGAGACCCAGTACTTC. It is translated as CASSPPRETQYF.